This T cell receptor (beta chain) comes out of a study of control samples from healthy donors and cancer patients. Germline V gene sequence: CDR1 SGHNT, CDR2 YYREEE (reference sequence). CDR3 size: 16 residues. V shed 4 bases and J 0 bases; nucleotides not matched to a gene: 8. Clones were read by immunoSEQ multiplex PCR, and TCRdb kept only the in-frame ones, dropping some. The sample has 100,000 to 150,000 clones, less than 95% seen once. The rearrangement links TRBV5-4 to TRBJ2-3, with 7 bases identical to TRBD2. The source of this sequence is a man younger than 30 in good health. The sample taken for sequencing was blood. CDR3 bases: TGTGCCAGCAGCCCGCGGGGAGCGGGGAGCACAGATACGCAGTATTTT. Translation gives CASSPRGAGSTDTQYF.